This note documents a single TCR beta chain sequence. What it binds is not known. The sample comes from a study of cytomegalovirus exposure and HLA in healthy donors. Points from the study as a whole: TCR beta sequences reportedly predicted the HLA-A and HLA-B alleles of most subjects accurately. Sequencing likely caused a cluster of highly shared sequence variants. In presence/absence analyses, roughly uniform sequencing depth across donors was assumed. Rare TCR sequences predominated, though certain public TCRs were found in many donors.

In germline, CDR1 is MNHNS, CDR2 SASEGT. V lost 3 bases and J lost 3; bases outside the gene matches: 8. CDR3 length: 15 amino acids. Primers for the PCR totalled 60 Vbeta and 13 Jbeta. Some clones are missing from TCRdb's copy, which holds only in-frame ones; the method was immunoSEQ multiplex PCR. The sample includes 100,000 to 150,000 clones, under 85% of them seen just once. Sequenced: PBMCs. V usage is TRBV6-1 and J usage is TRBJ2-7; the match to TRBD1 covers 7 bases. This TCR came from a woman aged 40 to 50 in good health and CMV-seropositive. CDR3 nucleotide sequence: TGTGCCAGCAGTGAGAGGACAGGAGTTTTCTACGAGCAGTACTTC. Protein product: CASSERTGVFYEQYF.